The 22 T cell receptor beta chains presented below share a single source sample, sequenced in a study of T cells in Graves' hyperthyroidism and ophthalmopathy. TCR beta CDR3 region amplification was performed from RNA transcripts. HTBI primers were used for first-round RT-PCR of the TCR CDR3. TCRdb recomputed calls from the multiplex PCR reads with MiXCR, one row per CDR3 protein. The data show more than 300,000 distinct CDR3 sequences, approximately 13% seen once. Sample: blood. The receptor source for this set is a woman in her 30s with Graves' hyperthyroidism.

The CDR3 spells CSARDQTSGREQYF. The CDR3 nucleotides are TGCAGTGCTAGAGATCAGACTAGCGGGAGGGAGCAGTACTTC. The chain joins TRBV20-1 to TRBJ2-7; 13 positions agree with TRBD2. The CDR3 length is 14 residues. The junction had 3 bases not matched to a gene; V was cut back by 0 bases and J by 7 bases. Germline loops: CDR1 DFQATT, CDR2 SNEGSKA (reference sequence).

This clonotype was counted at least ten times. V is TRBV12-3 or TRBV12-4 and J is TRBJ2-3, with D perhaps TRBD1 or TRBD2 (5 bases each). The V and J ends lost 1 base and 4 bases respectively, with 15 bases between them. The CDR3 consists of 16 residues. This CDR3 is CASSLGLGVWADTQYF. CDR3 coding DNA: TGTGCCAGCAGTTTAGGGCTGGGGGTTTGGGCAGATACGCAGTATTTT.

This clonotype was seen a handful of times. Since a much larger clone is just one base distant, this may be a read error. The rearrangement joins TRBV12-3 or TRBV12-4 to TRBJ2-1; D tentatively fits TRBD1 or TRBD2 (6 bases each). The CDR3 contains 14 residues. The CDR3: CARSLERRGEEQFF. CDR3 sequence (DNA): TGTGCCCGCAGTCTGGAGCGGAGGGGGGAGGAGCAGTTCTTC.

This clonotype was detected ten times or more. V is TRBV28 and J is TRBJ1-4, with unresolved D. Trimming left V 4 bases short and J 8 bases short, with 11 bases between. CDR1 and CDR2 from the germline V gene are MDHEN and SYDVKM. The length of the CDR3 is 13 residues. CDR3 bases: TGTGCCAGCAGTTCAGAAACCTCGGAAAAACTGTTTTTT. Residues: CASSSETSEKLFF. Using reference TRBV28 and TRBJ1-4 for the parts outside the CDR3, the full variable domain is DVKVTQSSRYLVKRTGEKVFLECVQDMDHENMFWYRQDPGLGLRLIYFSYDVKMKEKGDIPEGYSVSREKKERFSLILESASTNQTSMYLCASSSETSEKLFFGSGTQLSVL.

V is TRBV24-1 and J is TRBJ2-3; 16 bases fit TRBD2. CDR3 length: 19 amino acids. V dropped 2 bases and J dropped 5; count of bases not matched to a gene: 9. Germline V CDR1 and CDR2: KGHDR, SFDVKD. The CDR3 loop is CATSDCGTSGREAGDTQYF. DNA for the CDR3: TGTGCCACCAGTGATTGTGGGACTAGCGGGAGGGAAGCTGGAGATACGCAGTATTTT.

The gene calls are TRBV2 and TRBJ2-1; TRBD2 aligns across 7 bases. This CDR3 spans 17 amino acids. Germline V gives CDR1 SNHLY, CDR2 FYNNEI. The ends lost 6 bases at V and 3 bases at J; junction bases unmatched: 14. In DNA, the CDR3 is TGTGCCAGCAGGGGTTTCAGGAGACTAGCCGGCTACAATGAGCAGTTCTTC. Protein product: CASRGFRRLAGYNEQFF.

This clonotype was counted between two and nine times. The chain uses TRBV6-4 and TRBJ2-3; no clear D. Germline CDR1 is MRHNA and CDR2 is SNTAGT. The germline V and J ends were trimmed by 6 bases and 4 bases, with 11 bases remaining between them. The CDR3 sequence is 13 residues long. This CDR3 is CASSTAPADTQYF. In nucleotides, the CDR3 is TGTGCCAGCAGCACCGCCCCGGCAGATACGCAGTATTTT.

This clonotype was picked up a small number of times. Germline and junction disagree at one end, which may indicate a read error. The genes are TRBV18 and TRBJ1-5; D call uncertain. This CDR3 has 14 amino acids. CDR1 is KGHSH, CDR2 LQKENI, per germline. The CDR3 loop is CASSPREINQPQHF. The CDR3 nucleotides are TGTGCCAGCTCCCCACGGGAGATCAATCAGCCCCAGCATTTT.

The chain joins TRBV5-5 to TRBJ1-5; D remains unclear. V was clipped by 3 bases and J by 4 bases, with 8 bases between them. CDR3 length: 13 residues. Looked up from germline, CDR1 is SGHKS and CDR2 is YYEKEE (reference sequence). The CDR3 DNA reads as TGTGCCAGCAGCTGGAGGAGGAATCAGCCCCAGCATTTT. This gives the protein CASSWRRNQPQHF.

This clonotype was counted only a few times. The chain has TRBV7-9 and TRBJ1-2; the D gene is possibly TRBD1 (6 bases). The CDR3 runs 13 residues. V lost 7 bases to trimming and J lost 2 bases, with 11 bases between them. In germline, CDR1 is SEHNR, CDR2 FQNEAQ (reference sequence). The CDR3 DNA sequence: TGTGCCAGCAAAACGGACAGAAACTATGGCTACACCTTC. Translated, it gives CASKTDRNYGYTF.

This clonotype was observed at least ten times. J is TRBJ2-4 and V is TRBV5-1; 11 bases align to TRBD1. Germline V gives CDR1 SGHRS, CDR2 YFSETQ. The CDR3 runs 16 residues. J lost 4 bases, V lost 0 bases, and 3 bases had no gene match. CDR3 in amino acids: CASSLEGQGVKNIQYF. The CDR3 DNA sequence: TGCGCCAGCAGCTTGGAGGGACAGGGGGTAAAAAACATTCAGTACTTC.

This clonotype came up many times. The chain has TRBV2 and TRBJ2-5; 9 bases map to TRBD1. V trimming: 6 bases; J trimming: 5 bases; junction bases outside the gene matches: 10. The CDR3 is 15 residues long. Germline V gives CDR1 SNHLY, CDR2 FYNNEI. The CDR3 protein is CASREGTGRWETQYF. The DNA of the CDR3 is TGTGCCAGCAGAGAGGGGACAGGGCGATGGGAGACCCAGTACTTC.

The chain carries TRBV7-9 and TRBJ2-1; D is unresolved. The CDR3 length is 17 residues. The germline gives CDR1 SEHNR, CDR2 FQNEAQ (reference sequence). V dropped 2 bases and J dropped 5 bases, with 19 bases sitting between them. The CDR3 nucleotides read TGTGCCAGCAGCTTACGGTGGTCGGGCCGCCTACACAATGAGCAGTTCTTC. This encodes CASSLRWSGRLHNEQFF. The full variable domain, in which reference TRBV7-9 and TRBJ2-1 provide the parts outside the CDR3, is DTGVSQNPRHKITKRGQNVTFRCDPISEHNRLYWYRQTLGQGPEFLTYFQNEAQLEKSRLLSDRFSAERPKGSFSTLEIQRTEQGDSAMYLCASSLRWSGRLHNEQFFGPGTRLTVL.

This clonotype showed up just once. V is TRBV7-9 and J is TRBJ2-5; TRBD2 matches at 7 bases. Germline values: CDR1 SEHNR, CDR2 FQNEAQ (reference sequence). This CDR3 has 13 residues. V trimming: 5 bases; J trimming: 4 bases; junction bases outside the gene matches: 4. CDR3 sequence reads: CASSQSGGETQYF. In nucleotides, the CDR3 is TGTGCCAGCAGCCAGTCGGGGGGAGAGACCCAGTACTTC. The complete variable domain, with remaining parts taken from reference TRBV7-9 and TRBJ2-5, reads DTGVSQNPRHKITKRGQNVTFRCDPISEHNRLYWYRQTLGQGPEFLTYFQNEAQLEKSRLLSDRFSAERPKGSFSTLEIQRTEQGDSAMYLCASSQSGGETQYFGPGTRLLVL.

This clonotype appeared many times. The rearrangement joins TRBV6-1 to TRBJ2-5, with D possibly matching TRBD2 (5 bases). Trimming removed 10 bases at V and 5 bases at J, with 17 bases between. The V gene's germline CDR1 is MNHNS and CDR2 SASEGT. This CDR3 comprises 13 residues. The CDR3 DNA reads as TGTGCCACCGGATGGCAAGGCGGGGAGACCCAGTACTTC. Its translation is CATGWQGGETQYF.

This clonotype showed up just a few times. This sequence may be a read error, since a much larger clone differs from it by one base. The rearrangement uses TRBV18 and TRBJ2-3; a possible D gene is TRBD1 (6 bases). This CDR3 spans 16 amino acids. Germline CDR1 and CDR2: KGHSH and LQKENI. CDR3 sequence: CASLPGDRGAADTQYF. The CDR3, as DNA: TGTGCCAGCTTACCAGGGGATCGGGGAGCGGCAGATACGCAGTATTTT.

The chain is built from TRBV7-9 and TRBJ2-1, with 7 positions matching TRBD2. The CDR3 runs to 15 residues. The trim removed 5 bases at V and 0 bases at J, leaving 4 bases unmatched. CDR1 SEHNR and CDR2 FQNEAQ come from the germline V gene (reference sequence). CDR3 residues: CASSPWTSSYNEQFF. As DNA, the CDR3 is TGTGCCAGCAGCCCATGGACTAGCTCCTACAATGAGCAGTTCTTC.

The chain couples TRBV10-3 to TRBJ1-1; D gene uncertain. Looked up from germline, CDR1 is ENHRY and CDR2 is SYGVKD. V lost 8 bases, J lost 5 bases, and 12 bases lay in between. The CDR3 has 12 amino acids. CDR3: CAIGRLDTEAFF. CDR3 nucleotide sequence: TGTGCCATCGGCAGGCTCGATACTGAAGCTTTCTTT.

Many counts were recorded for this clonotype. The genes are TRBV3-1 and TRBJ2-1; D is undetermined. The CDR3 runs to 12 residues. The V and J ends lost 4 bases and 5 bases respectively, with 6 bases between them. Germline CDR1 is LGHDT and CDR2 is YNNKEL (reference sequence). The CDR3 DNA follows: TGTGCCAGCAGCCCCCGCGACAATGAGCAGTTCTTC. Translating it yields CASSPRDNEQFF.

This clonotype turned up a few times. V and J are TRBV19 and TRBJ1-4; D not resolved. Germline CDR1 is LNHDA and CDR2 is SQIVND (reference sequence). CDR3 length: 16 amino acids. V was shortened by 5 bases and J by 10 bases, with 23 bases between the two germline ends. DNA for the CDR3: TGTGCCAGTAGTCCCACCAGCGGGCCGAACCGAAGAAAACTGTTTTTT. Protein sequence: CASSPTSGPNRRKLFF.

The V call is TRBV4-1, the J call TRBJ2-2, with 7 bases lining up with TRBD1. Germline V CDR1 and CDR2: MGHRA, YSYEKL. The CDR3 extends over 15 amino acids. With V trimmed by 5 bases and J by 7 bases, 10 bases remained unmatched. CDR3 amino acids: CASSFRSTGDGELFF. CDR3 DNA sequence: TGCGCCAGCAGCTTCCGGTCAACAGGGGACGGGGAGCTGTTTTTT.

This clonotype was picked up many times. The J gene is TRBJ1-1, the V gene TRBV7-6; D remains ambiguous. The CDR3 covers 13 residues. Germline CDR1 is SGHVS and CDR2 is FNYEAQ. V lost 5 bases, J lost 4 bases, and 11 bases lay in between. The CDR3 coding sequence is TGTGCCAGCAGCGTAGAGCCCGGCACTGAAGCTTTCTTT. Amino acid sequence: CASSVEPGTEAFF.